The present entry profiles one T cell receptor (beta chain) with its context. Reverse transcription of all isolated RNA meant that expressed TCRB transcripts were sequenced. Sequencing of naive, central memory and regulatory T cell samples gave an average of roughly 3.6 million reads. Using immunoSEQ multiplex PCR, the repertoire was profiled, and TCRdb retains in-frame clones only, with some absent. Here the sample spans roughly 310,000 clones, approximately 11% being singletons. The data were taken from a study of beta chain features in type 1 diabetes. On the study more broadly: Comparable age, gender and cell yields were observed in patients relative to healthy donors.

Germline values: CDR1 LGHNA, CDR2 YSLEER. The CDR3 has 14 residues. Trimming took 0 bases from V and 4 from J, leaving 9 bases between them. CD4+ naive, central memory, regulatory and stem cell-like memory cells were sorted via CD45RO/CCR7/CD25/CD127/CD95/CD27. Sequencing used naive CD4+ T cells from blood. The rearrangement joins TRBV4-3 to TRBJ2-5; TRBD1 is a possible D gene (5 bases). The TCR originated in a woman between 25 and 40 years old in good health. The CDR3 sequence: CASSQDIRGETQYF. The DNA of the CDR3 is TGCGCCAGCAGCCAAGATATAAGGGGAGAGACCCAGTACTTC.